This T cell receptor (beta chain) was identified in a study of blood T cell repertoires in COVID-19. Study context: T cells, B-cell-depleted T cells, or PBMCs provided the cDNA or gDNA that served as material.

Methods used by the authors: Amplification with reference gene primers provided the estimates of nucleated cell counts. Generated by immunoSEQ multiplex PCR, the TCRdb table keeps only in-frame clones and is missing some. The V and J calls and clone size were taken over from that table, and D and trimming were inferred from the DNA. Of about 200,000 clones listed, roughly 90% were seen once; the top ten hold approximately 8.2%. Germline CDR1 and CDR2: MDHEN and SYDVKM. There are 16 residues in the CDR3. Trimming left V 4 bases short and J 4 bases short, with 20 bases between. This chain uses TRBV28 with TRBJ2-7; D is perhaps TRBD2 (7 bases). This receptor was obtained from a young woman who had recovered from COVID-19. The sample was PBMCs or T cells enriched from blood (not recorded which). CDR3 loop: CASSSIGGGKTYEQYF. The CDR3 DNA sequence: TGTGCCAGCAGTTCAATCGGCGGGGGCAAGACGTACGAGCAGTACTTC.